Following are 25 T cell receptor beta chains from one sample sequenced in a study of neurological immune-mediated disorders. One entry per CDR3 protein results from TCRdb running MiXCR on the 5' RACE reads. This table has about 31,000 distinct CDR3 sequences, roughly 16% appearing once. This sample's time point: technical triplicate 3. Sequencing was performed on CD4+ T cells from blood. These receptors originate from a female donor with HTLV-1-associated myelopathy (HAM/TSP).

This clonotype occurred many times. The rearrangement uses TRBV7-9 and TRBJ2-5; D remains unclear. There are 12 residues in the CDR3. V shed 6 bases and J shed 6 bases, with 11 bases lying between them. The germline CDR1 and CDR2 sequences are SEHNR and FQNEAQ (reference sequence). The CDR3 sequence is CASSWTEQTQYF. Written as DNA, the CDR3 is TGTGCCAGCAGTTGGACGGAACAGACCCAGTACTTC.

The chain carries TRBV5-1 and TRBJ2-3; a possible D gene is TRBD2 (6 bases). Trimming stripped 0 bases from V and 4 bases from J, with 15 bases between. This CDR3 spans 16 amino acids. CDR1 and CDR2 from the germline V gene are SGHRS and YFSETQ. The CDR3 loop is CASSLGYSSGADTQYF. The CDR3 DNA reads TGCGCCAGCAGCTTGGGCTATTCCTCGGGGGCAGATACGCAGTATTTT.

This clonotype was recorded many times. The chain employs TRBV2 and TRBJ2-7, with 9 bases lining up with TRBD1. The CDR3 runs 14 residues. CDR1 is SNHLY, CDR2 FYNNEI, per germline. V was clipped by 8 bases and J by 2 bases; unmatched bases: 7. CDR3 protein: CASGGTGPPYEQYF. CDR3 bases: TGTGCCAGCGGAGGGACAGGGCCCCCCTACGAGCAGTACTTC.

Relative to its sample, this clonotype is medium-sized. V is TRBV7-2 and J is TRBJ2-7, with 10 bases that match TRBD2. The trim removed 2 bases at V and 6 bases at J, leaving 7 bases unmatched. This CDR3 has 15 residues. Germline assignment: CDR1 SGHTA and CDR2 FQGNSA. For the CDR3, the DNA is TGTGCCAGCAGCTTACTAGCGGGGGACCGTTTCGAGCAGTACTTC. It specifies CASSLLAGDRFEQYF.

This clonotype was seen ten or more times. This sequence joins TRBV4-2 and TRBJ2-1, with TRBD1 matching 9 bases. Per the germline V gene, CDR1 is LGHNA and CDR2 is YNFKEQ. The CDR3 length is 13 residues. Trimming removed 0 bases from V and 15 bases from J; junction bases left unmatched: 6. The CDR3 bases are TGTGCCAGCAGCCAAGACTGGGACAGGGAAACGTTCTTC. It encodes CASSQDWDRETFF.

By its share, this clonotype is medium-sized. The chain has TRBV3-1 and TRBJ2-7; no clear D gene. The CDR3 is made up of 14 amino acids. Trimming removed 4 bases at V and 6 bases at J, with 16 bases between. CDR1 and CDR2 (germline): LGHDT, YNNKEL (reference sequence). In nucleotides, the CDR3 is TGTGCCAGCAGCCCCGGACCAGCCCAGATCGAGCAGTACTTC. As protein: CASSPGPAQIEQYF.

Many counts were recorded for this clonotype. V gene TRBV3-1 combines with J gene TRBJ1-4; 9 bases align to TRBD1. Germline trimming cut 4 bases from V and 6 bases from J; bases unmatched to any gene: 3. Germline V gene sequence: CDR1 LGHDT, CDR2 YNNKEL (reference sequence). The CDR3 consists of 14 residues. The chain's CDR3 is CASSRGQGHEKLFF. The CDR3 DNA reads TGTGCCAGCAGCCGGGGACAGGGACATGAAAAACTGTTTTTT.

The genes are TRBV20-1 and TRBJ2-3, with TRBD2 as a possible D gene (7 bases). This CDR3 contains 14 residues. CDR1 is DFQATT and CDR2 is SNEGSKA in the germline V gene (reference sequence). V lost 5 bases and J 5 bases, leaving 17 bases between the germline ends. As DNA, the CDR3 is TGCAGTGCTTTTTGGCGGGGGCAGGGAGATACGCAGTATTTT. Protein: CSAFWRGQGDTQYF.

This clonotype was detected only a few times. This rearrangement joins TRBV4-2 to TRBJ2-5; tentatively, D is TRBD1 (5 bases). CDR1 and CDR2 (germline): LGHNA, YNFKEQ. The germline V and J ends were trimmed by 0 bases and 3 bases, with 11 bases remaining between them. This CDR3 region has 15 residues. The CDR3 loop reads CASSQENNRKETQYF. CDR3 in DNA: TGTGCCAGCAGCCAAGAGAATAACAGGAAAGAGACCCAGTACTTC.

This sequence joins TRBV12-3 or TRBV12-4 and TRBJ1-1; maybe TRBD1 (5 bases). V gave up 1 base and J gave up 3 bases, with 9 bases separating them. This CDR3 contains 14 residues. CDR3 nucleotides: TGTGCCAGCAGTTTAGGGGAAGGGGACACTGAAGCTTTCTTT. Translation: CASSLGEGDTEAFF.

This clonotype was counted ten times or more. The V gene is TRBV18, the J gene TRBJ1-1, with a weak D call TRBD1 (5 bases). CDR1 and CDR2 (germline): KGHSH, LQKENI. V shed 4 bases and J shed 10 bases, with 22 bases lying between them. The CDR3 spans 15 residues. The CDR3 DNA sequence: TGTGCCAGCTCACTATACGATGGGGGAAACAGCGGAGCTTTCTTT. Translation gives CASSLYDGGNSGAFF.

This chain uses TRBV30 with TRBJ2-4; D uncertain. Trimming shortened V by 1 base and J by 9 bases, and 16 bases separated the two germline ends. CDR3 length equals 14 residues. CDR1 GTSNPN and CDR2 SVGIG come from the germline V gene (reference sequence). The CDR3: CAWSGRPWGSIQYF. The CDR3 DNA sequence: TGTGCCTGGAGTGGTCGCCCATGGGGTTCCATTCAGTACTTC.

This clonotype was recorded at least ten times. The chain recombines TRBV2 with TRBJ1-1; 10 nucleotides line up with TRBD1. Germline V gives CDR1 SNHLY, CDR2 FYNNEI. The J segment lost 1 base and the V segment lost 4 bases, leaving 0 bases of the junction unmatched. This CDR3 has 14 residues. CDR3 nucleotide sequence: TGTGCCAGCAGTGGACAGGGGGCGAACACTGAAGCTTTCTTT. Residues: CASSGQGANTEAFF.

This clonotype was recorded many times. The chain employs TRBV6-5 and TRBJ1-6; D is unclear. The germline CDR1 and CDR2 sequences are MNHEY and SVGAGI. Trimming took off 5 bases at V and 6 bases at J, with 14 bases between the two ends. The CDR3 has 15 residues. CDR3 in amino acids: CASSPSGSFNSPLHF. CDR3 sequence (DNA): TGTGCCAGCAGTCCCTCCGGTAGCTTTAATTCACCCCTCCACTTT.

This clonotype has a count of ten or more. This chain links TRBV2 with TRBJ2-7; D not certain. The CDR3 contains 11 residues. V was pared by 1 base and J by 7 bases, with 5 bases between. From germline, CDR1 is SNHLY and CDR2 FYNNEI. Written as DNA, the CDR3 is TGTGCCAGCAGTGAAGTAAAGGAGCAGTACTTC. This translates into CASSEVKEQYF.

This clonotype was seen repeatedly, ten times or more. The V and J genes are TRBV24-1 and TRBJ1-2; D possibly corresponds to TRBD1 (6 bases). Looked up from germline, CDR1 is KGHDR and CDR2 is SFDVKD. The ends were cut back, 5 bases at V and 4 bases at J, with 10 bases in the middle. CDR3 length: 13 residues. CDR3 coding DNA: TGTGCCACCAGTGCGGGCAGGGGCTATGGCTACACCTTC. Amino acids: CATSAGRGYGYTF.

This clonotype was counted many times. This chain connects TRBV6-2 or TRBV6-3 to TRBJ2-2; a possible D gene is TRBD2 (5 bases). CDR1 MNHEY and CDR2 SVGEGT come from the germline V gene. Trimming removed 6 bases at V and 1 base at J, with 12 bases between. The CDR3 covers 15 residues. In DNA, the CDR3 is TGTGCCAGCAGCCTGGGGAGCGGGAACACCGGGGAGCTGTTTTTT. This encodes CASSLGSGNTGELFF.

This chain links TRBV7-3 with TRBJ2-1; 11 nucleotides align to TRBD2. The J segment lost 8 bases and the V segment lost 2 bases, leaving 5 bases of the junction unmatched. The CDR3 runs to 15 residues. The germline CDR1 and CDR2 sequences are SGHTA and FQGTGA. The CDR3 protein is CASSLLGSGGDEQFF. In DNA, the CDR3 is TGTGCCAGCAGCTTACTCGGTAGCGGGGGGGATGAGCAGTTCTTC.

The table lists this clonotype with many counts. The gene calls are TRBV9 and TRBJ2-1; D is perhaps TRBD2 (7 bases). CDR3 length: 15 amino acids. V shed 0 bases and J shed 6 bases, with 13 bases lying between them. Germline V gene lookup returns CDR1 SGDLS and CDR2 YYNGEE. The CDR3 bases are TGTGCCAGCAGCGTAGTAGGGGGGGAGACCAATGAGCAGTTCTTC. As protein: CASSVVGGETNEQFF. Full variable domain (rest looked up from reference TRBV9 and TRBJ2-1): DSGVTQTPKHLITATGQRVTLRCSPRSGDLSVYWYQQSLDQGLQFLIQYYNGEERAKGNILERFSAQQFPDLHSELNLSSLELGDSALYFCASSVVGGETNEQFFGPGTRLTVL.

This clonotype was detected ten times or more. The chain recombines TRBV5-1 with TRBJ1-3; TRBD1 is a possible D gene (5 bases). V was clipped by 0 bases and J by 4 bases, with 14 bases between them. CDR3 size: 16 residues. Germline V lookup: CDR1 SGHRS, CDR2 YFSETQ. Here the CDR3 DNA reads TGCGCCAGCAGCTTGGCCTCAGGGTCAGGCGGAAACACCATATATTTT. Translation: CASSLASGSGGNTIYF. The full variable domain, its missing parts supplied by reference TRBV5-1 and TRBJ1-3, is KAGVTQTPRYLIKTRGQQVTLSCSPISGHRSVSWYQQTPGQGLQFLFEYFSETQRNKGNFPGRFSGRQFSNSRSEMNVSTLELGDSALYLCASSLASGSGGNTIYFGEGSWLTVV.

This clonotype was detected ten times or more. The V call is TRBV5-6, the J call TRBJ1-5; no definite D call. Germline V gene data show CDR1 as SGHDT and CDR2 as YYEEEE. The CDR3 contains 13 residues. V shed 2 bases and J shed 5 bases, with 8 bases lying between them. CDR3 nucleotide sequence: TGTGCCAGCAGCTTAGGTCCGGATCAGCCCCAGCATTTT. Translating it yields CASSLGPDQPQHF.

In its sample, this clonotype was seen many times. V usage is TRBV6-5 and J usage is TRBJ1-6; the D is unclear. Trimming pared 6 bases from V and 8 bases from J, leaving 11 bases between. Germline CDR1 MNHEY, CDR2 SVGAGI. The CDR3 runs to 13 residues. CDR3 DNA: TGTGCCAGCAGCTCCGGGCCATATTCACCCCTCCACTTT. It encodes CASSSGPYSPLHF.

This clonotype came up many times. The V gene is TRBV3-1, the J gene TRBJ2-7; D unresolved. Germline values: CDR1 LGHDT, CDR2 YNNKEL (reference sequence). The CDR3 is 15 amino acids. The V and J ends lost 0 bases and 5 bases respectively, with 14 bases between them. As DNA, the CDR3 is TGTGCCAGCAGCCAAGATGGTGCAGTTGGACACGAGCAGTACTTC. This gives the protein CASSQDGAVGHEQYF.

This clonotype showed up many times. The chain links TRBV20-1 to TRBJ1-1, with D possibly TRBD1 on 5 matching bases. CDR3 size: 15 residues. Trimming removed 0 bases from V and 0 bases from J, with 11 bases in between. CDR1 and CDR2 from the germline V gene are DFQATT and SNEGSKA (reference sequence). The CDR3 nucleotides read TGCAGTGCTAGAGAAGTGGGACTTATGAACACTGAAGCTTTCTTT. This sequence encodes CSAREVGLMNTEAFF.

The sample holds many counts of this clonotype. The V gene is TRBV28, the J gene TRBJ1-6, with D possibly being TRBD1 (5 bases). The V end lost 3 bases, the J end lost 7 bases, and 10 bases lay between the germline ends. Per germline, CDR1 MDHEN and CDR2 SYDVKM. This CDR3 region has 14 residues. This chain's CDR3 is CASSLRTLNSPLHF. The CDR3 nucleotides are TGTGCCAGCAGTTTGAGGACACTAAATTCACCCCTCCACTTT.